The source of this TCR beta chain is a study of shared clonotypes between healthy human individuals. Germline CDR1 and CDR2: MNHEY and SMNVEV (reference sequence). The CDR3 runs 13 residues. The V gene lost 6 bases and the J gene lost 9 bases, with 17 bases spanning the gap. The study's findings and limits: The study's rarefaction showed incomplete sorted-subset sequencing despite large depth. Since donors were few, the genetic and exposure-history diversity represented was limited.

As for this clone: Its specificity is not known.

Using immunoSEQ multiplex PCR, the repertoire was profiled, and TCRdb retains in-frame clones only, with some absent. The data contain approximately 720,000 clones, around 72% of them singletons. From CD4+ cells came CD45RA+ naive and CD45RA-negative memory subsets. The TCR was taken from a woman in her twenties or thirties in good health. The chain employs TRBV27 and TRBJ2-5; D is possibly TRBD2 (6 bases). The source material was memory CD4+ T cells sorted from blood. Subset here: CD45RA-negative fraction. In nucleotides, the CDR3 is TGTGCCAGCAGCTGGAACCGTAGGGAGGCCCAGTACTTC. This encodes CASSWNRREAQYF.